Below, 5 T cell receptor beta chains from the same sample are listed, as sequenced in a study of T cell repertoires in cytomegalovirus infection. TCRdb re-analysed the reads in MiXCR, keeping a single row per CDR3 protein. The sample lists roughly 240,000 distinct CDR3 sequences; roughly 6.5% were seen once. Sample: PBMCs. These receptors were collected from a human donor in good health (CMV status not recorded). Some clones in this sample may be carry-over from other donors' samples.

This clonotype occurred many times. This rearrangement joins TRBV29-1 to TRBJ1-3; 8 nucleotides align to TRBD1. The length of the CDR3 is 15 residues. V gave up 6 bases and J gave up 1 base; unmatched junction bases: 8. Germline-derived CDR1 and CDR2 are SQVTM and ANQGSEA. CDR3 sequence (DNA): TGCAGCGTGATGACAGGGGCGGATTCTGGAAACACCATATATTTT. Its protein product is CSVMTGADSGNTIYF.

This clonotype came up many times. V and J are TRBV6-2 or TRBV6-3 and TRBJ2-2; tentatively, D is TRBD2 (5 bases). This CDR3 has 13 amino acids. CDR1 is MNHEY and CDR2 is SVGEGT in the germline V gene. Deletions cut 2 bases from V and 7 bases from J, with 8 bases between. For the CDR3, the DNA is TGTGCCAGCAGTTACGGGAGCTTCGGGGAGCTGTTTTTT. It encodes CASSYGSFGELFF.

This clonotype was recorded many times. The genes are TRBV7-9 and TRBJ1-2; D gene unclear. The CDR3 extends over 14 amino acids. Germline loops: CDR1 SEHNR, CDR2 FQNEAQ (reference sequence). V dropped 2 bases and J dropped 5 bases, with 12 bases sitting between them. CDR3 DNA: TGTGCCAGCAGCTTAAGTGTCGGAAAATATGGCTACACCTTC. It specifies CASSLSVGKYGYTF.

This clonotype was seen ten or more times. The chain uses TRBV12-3 or TRBV12-4 and TRBJ2-1; the D gene is possibly TRBD1 (5 bases). Deletions cut 5 bases from V and 0 bases from J, with 14 bases between. The CDR3 spans 16 residues. The CDR3 reads CASSPTARRSYNEQFF. CDR3 DNA: TGTGCCAGCAGTCCGACAGCCCGTCGCTCCTACAATGAGCAGTTCTTC.

This clonotype showed up many times. This chain joins TRBV6-2 or TRBV6-3 and TRBJ1-1, with TRBD1 as a possible D gene (6 bases). V lost 0 bases, J lost 5 bases, and 13 bases lay in between. The germline CDR1 and CDR2 sequences are MNHEY and SVGEGT. The CDR3 runs 15 residues. The CDR3 coding sequence is TGTGCCAGCAGTTACTCGCAGGGGTTGCGTACTGAAGCTTTCTTT. It codes for CASSYSQGLRTEAFF.